Reported below is one T cell receptor (beta chain). Its cognate antigen is unknown. The data stem from a study of regulatory T cells in long-lasting Graves disease. The study, taken as a whole, reports: When disease was persistent, TRBV28, TRBJ1-2 and TRBJ2-5 were the favored segments.

The time point is: newly diagnosed GD, antithyroid drugs for less than 3 months. RNA isolated from PBMCs was used to make the TCR library. According to the study, TCR beta libraries were built with iRepertoire HTBI primers and CDR3-region Arm-PCR. TCRdb re-called the multiplex PCR reads with MiXCR, one entry per CDR3 protein. The sample consists of about 420,000 distinct CDR3 sequences, roughly 17% of them appearing once. The CDR3 totals 16 residues. The germline gives CDR1 KGHDR, CDR2 SFDVKD. Trimming pared 1 base from V and 0 bases from J, leaving 8 bases between. This same sample was also part of a study on T cells in Graves' hyperthyroidism and ophthalmopathy.

The chain combines TRBV24-1 with TRBJ2-2, with D hard to call. Sequencing was performed on peripheral blood mononuclear cells (PBMCs), taken at new diagnosis, from a patient treated with antithyroid drugs. The receptor comes from a young woman with Graves disease. The CDR3, as DNA: TGTGCCACCAGTGATTTTAGCCGAACGAACACCGGGGAGCTGTTTTTT. Translating it yields CATSDFSRTNTGELFF.